This passage covers 18 T cell receptor beta chains from one sample sequenced in a study of blood T cell repertoires in COVID-19 (dated by TCRdb to between 2020 and 2021). Libraries came from the immunoSEQ multiplex PCR assay. TCRdb holds this immuneACCESS table with in-frame rearrangements only. Some clones are missing; in checked studies, unresolved V genes explain under half, and the rest has no known cause. The sample profile shows 250,000 to 350,000 clones; about 81% of them were found once. The ten biggest clones cover roughly 1.5% of the sample. The source material was peripheral blood. These receptors were collected from a human donor with COVID-19, enrolled during active disease. The donor label of this sample is uncertain.

The V gene is TRBV30, the J gene TRBJ1-2; a possible D gene is TRBD1 (6 bases). Germline V lookup: CDR1 GTSNPN, CDR2 SVGIG (reference sequence). The CDR3 extends over 15 amino acids. Trimming cost V 0 bases and J 5 bases, with 16 bases left between them. The CDR3 spells CAWSVRQDSIYGYTF. CDR3 DNA sequence: TGTGCCTGGAGTGTAAGACAGGACTCCATATATGGCTACACCTTC.

The J gene is TRBJ2-2, the V gene TRBV20-1; 8 bases are a match to TRBD1. This CDR3 contains 16 residues. With 3 bases clipped from V and 7 bases from J, the junction kept 13 bases outside the gene matches. Germline loops: CDR1 DFQATT, CDR2 SNEGSKA (reference sequence). CDR3 sequence (DNA): TGCAGTGCTAGTGCTAGCGCGACAGGGGCGGACGGGGAGCTGTTTTTT. Translating gives CSASASATGADGELFF.

The chain couples TRBV19 to TRBJ1-4; D is unclear. Germline V gene lookup returns CDR1 LNHDA and CDR2 SQIVND (reference sequence). The ends were cut back, 2 bases at V and 8 bases at J, with 6 bases in the middle. The CDR3 contains 12 residues. The CDR3 is CASSILAEKLFF. The CDR3, as DNA: TGTGCCAGTAGTATATTAGCGGAAAAACTGTTTTTT.

This clone has more than one count but fewer than ten. The J gene is TRBJ1-3, the V gene TRBV4-1, with no clear D. The germline CDR1 and CDR2 sequences are MGHRA and YSYEKL. The CDR3 length is 12 residues. Trimming left V 2 bases short and J 4 bases short, with 3 bases between. The CDR3 region is CASSQQGNTIYF. The DNA for the CDR3 is TGCGCCAGCAGCCAACAGGGAAACACCATATATTTT.

The V call is TRBV6-6, the J call TRBJ2-7; the match to TRBD2 covers 13 bases. Germline CDR1 reads MNHNY; CDR2 reads SVGAGI (reference sequence). The CDR3 totals 16 residues. Trimming took 7 bases from V and 6 from J; bases not matched to a gene: 12. The CDR3 nucleotides are TGTGCCAGCACCCTTTCCCGACTAGCGGGAGGCTTCGAGCAGTACTTC. Amino acids: CASTLSRLAGGFEQYF.

In this sample, this clone turned up a few times. The chain joins TRBV29-1 to TRBJ2-2; D call uncertain. Trimming took off 5 bases at V and 6 bases at J, with 13 bases between the two ends. Germline values: CDR1 SQVTM, CDR2 ANQGSEA. This CDR3 contains 13 residues. CDR3 sequence reads: CSVHGFSPGELFF. The CDR3 DNA is TGCAGCGTTCACGGGTTTAGCCCCGGGGAGCTGTTTTTT.

This chain uses TRBV3-1 (or the pseudogene TRBV3-2) with TRBJ1-3, with 7 bases lining up with TRBD1. This CDR3 has 17 amino acids. Germline lookup yields CDR1 LGHDT and CDR2 YNNKEL (reference sequence). V shed 4 bases and J 4 bases; nucleotides not matched to a gene: 13. The CDR3 is CASSPGQPGMVGNTIYF. CDR3 in DNA: TGTGCCAGCAGCCCGGGACAGCCGGGGATGGTAGGAAACACCATATATTTT.

The rearrangement uses TRBV19 and TRBJ2-3; D possibly corresponds to TRBD1 (6 bases). The CDR3 has 16 amino acids. V was cut by 5 bases and J by 2 bases, with 17 bases left in between. Germline V CDR1 and CDR2: LNHDA, SQIVND (reference sequence). The CDR3 is CASSGGWGSPTDTQYF. CDR3 nucleotides: TGTGCCAGTAGTGGGGGCTGGGGTAGCCCCACAGATACGCAGTATTTT.

V usage is TRBV5-1 and J usage is TRBJ2-7, with D perhaps matching TRBD2 (6 bases). The V and J ends lost 2 bases and 2 bases respectively, with 11 bases between them. The CDR3 has 14 residues. Germline V CDR1 and CDR2: SGHRS, YFSETQ. Written as DNA, the CDR3 is TGCGCCAGCAGCTTTGAGGGAGGTCCCTACGAGCAGTACTTC. Amino acids: CASSFEGGPYEQYF.

This clone occurred a few times. The chain recombines TRBV3-1 (or the pseudogene TRBV3-2) with TRBJ1-3; D remains unclear. V was cut by 1 base and J by 0 bases, with 10 bases left in between. The CDR3 consists of 16 residues. Looked up from germline, CDR1 is LGHDT and CDR2 is YNNKEL (reference sequence). CDR3 nucleotide sequence: TGTGCCAGCAGCCAAGTACCAGGTTTCTCTGGAAACACCATATATTTT. This sequence encodes CASSQVPGFSGNTIYF.

V is TRBV7-6 and J is TRBJ2-3, with TRBD2 matching over 13 bases. Germline assignment: CDR1 SGHVS and CDR2 FNYEAQ. V shed 4 bases, J shed 3 bases, and the junction held 4 bases outside the gene matches. The CDR3 extends over 16 amino acids. The CDR3, as DNA: TGTGCCAGCAGCTGGCAACTAGCGGGAGGGACAGATACGCAGTATTTT. The encoded protein is CASSWQLAGGTDTQYF.

V gene TRBV19 combines with J gene TRBJ2-3; TRBD2 is a possible D gene (5 bases). With 0 bases removed from V and 10 bases from J, the gap between germline ends came to 11 bases. CDR1 is LNHDA and CDR2 is SQIVND in the germline V gene (reference sequence). This CDR3 is built from 13 residues. This CDR3 is CASSIDTRAAQYF. The CDR3 DNA reads TGTGCCAGTAGTATAGATACGAGGGCCGCGCAGTATTTT.

This clone was picked up a small number of times. This chain connects TRBV19 to TRBJ2-1; 7 bases align to TRBD2. Germline CDR1 reads LNHDA; CDR2 reads SQIVND (reference sequence). V was clipped by 10 bases and J by 5 bases; unmatched bases: 11. The CDR3 consists of 14 residues. The CDR3 DNA sequence: TGTGCCACCCAGGTGTACGGGAGGAACAATGAGCAGTTCTTC. Translated: CATQVYGRNNEQFF.

This clone was observed a few times. The chain is built from TRBV7-3 and TRBJ1-2; no firm D call. This CDR3 region has 13 residues. Trimming removed 2 bases at V and 2 bases at J, with 6 bases between. Germline CDR1 SGHTA, CDR2 FQGTGA. The CDR3 region is CASSLDGNYGYTF. In DNA, the CDR3 is TGTGCCAGCAGCTTAGACGGGAACTATGGCTACACCTTC.

The chain is built from TRBV5-4 and TRBJ2-5, with D tentatively TRBD1 (5 bases). The CDR3 consists of 15 residues. The ends were cut back, 3 bases at V and 2 bases at J, with 14 bases in the middle. Germline lookup yields CDR1 SGHNT and CDR2 YYREEE (reference sequence). In DNA form, the CDR3 reads TGTGCCAGCAGCTCGTTCGACAGAAGACAAGAGACCCAGTACTTC. Translating gives CASSSFDRRQETQYF.

The rearrangement uses TRBV9 and TRBJ2-3, with 7 bases lining up with TRBD1. The CDR3 has 16 amino acids. Germline CDR1 and CDR2: SGDLS and YYNGEE. Losses at the gene ends were 0 bases for V and 0 bases for J; bases not matched to a gene: 4. The CDR3 protein is CASSVGRDSSTDTQYF. In nucleotides, the CDR3 is TGTGCCAGCAGCGTAGGAAGGGACAGCAGCACAGATACGCAGTATTTT.

The V gene is TRBV2, the J gene TRBJ2-7, with D unclear. The V gene lost 3 bases and the J gene lost 1 base, with 7 bases spanning the gap. There are 13 residues in the CDR3. Per germline, CDR1 SNHLY and CDR2 FYNNEI. The CDR3 loop reads CASSELASYEQYF. CDR3 bases: TGTGCCAGCAGTGAGTTAGCATCCTACGAGCAGTACTTC.

This clone was detected only once. The chain employs TRBV30 and TRBJ2-3; 8 bases map to TRBD2. This CDR3 has 14 amino acids. J was trimmed by 6 bases and V by 4 bases; bases with no gene match: 9. Per germline, CDR1 GTSNPN and CDR2 SVGIG (reference sequence). The CDR3 coding sequence is TGTGCCTGGACTCCCGGGAGGGCCTCCGATACGCAGTATTTT. It specifies CAWTPGRASDTQYF.